These T cell receptor beta chains were read from a single sample in a study of T cell changes during pregnancy in multiple sclerosis. Some clones are missing from TCRdb's copy, which holds only in-frame ones; the method was immunoSEQ multiplex PCR. This table holds under 65,000 clones, more than 85% found once. The sequences come from peripheral blood, collected after pregnancy. The receptors originated from a female donor in good health, enrolled as a control in a pregnancy study. CDR3s include the opening cysteine and the closing phenylalanine or tryptophan.

V gene: TRBV11-2; J gene: TRBJ2-1; CDR3 protein: CASSNIGQGRAVF
V gene: TRBV7-2; J gene: TRBJ2-4; CDR3 protein: CASSLSTDIAKNIQYF
V gene: TRBV2; J gene: TRBJ2-1; CDR3 protein: CASSAGQVTYNEQFF
V gene: TRBV28; J gene: TRBJ1-2; CDR3 protein: CASNGGNYGYTF
V gene: TRBV7-9; J gene: TRBJ1-1; CDR3 protein: CASSSGQLNTEAFF
V gene: TRBV9; J gene: TRBJ2-7; CDR3 protein: CASSPGQGPYEQYF
V gene: TRBV7-9; J gene: TRBJ2-3; CDR3 protein: CASSSRKAGGPTDTQYF
V gene: TRBV18; J gene: TRBJ2-1; CDR3 protein: CASSPTSGDYNEQFF
V gene: TRBV7-2; J gene: TRBJ1-2; CDR3 protein: CASSLGQGNYGYTF
V gene: TRBV5-4; J gene: TRBJ1-4; CDR3 protein: CASSPGGREKLFF
V gene: TRBV27; J gene: TRBJ2-1; CDR3 protein: CASSREQGALYNEQFF
V gene: TRBV25-1; J gene: TRBJ2-3; CDR3 protein: CASSVSGPRGRDTQYF
V gene: TRBV25-1; J gene: TRBJ1-2; CDR3 protein: CASSPGPGRSGYTF
V gene: TRBV7-8; J gene: TRBJ1-3; CDR3 protein: CASSVVGGSGNTIYF
V gene: TRBV14; J gene: TRBJ2-2; CDR3 protein: CASSPPWHTGELFF
V gene: TRBV19; J gene: TRBJ1-4; CDR3 protein: CASGLVTNEKLFF
V gene: TRBV5-1; J gene: TRBJ2-7; CDR3 protein: CASSLGSGVDREQYF
V gene: TRBV7-2; J gene: TRBJ1-2; CDR3 protein: CASSDDNNYGYTF
V gene: TRBV28; J gene: TRBJ1-1; CDR3 protein: CASIMGGAWTEAFF
V gene: TRBV6-1; J gene: TRBJ1-2; CDR3 protein: CASSEEEGAGYTF
V gene: TRBV7-2; J gene: TRBJ1-5; CDR3 protein: CASSLAGGYSNQPQHF
V gene: TRBV5-1; J gene: TRBJ1-2; CDR3 protein: CASSSHDRGDNYGYTF
V gene: TRBV19; J gene: TRBJ1-2; CDR3 protein: CASSIARGISTNYGYTF
V gene: TRBV28; J gene: TRBJ2-3; CDR3 protein: CASSLNGAGRADTQYF
V gene: TRBV6-6; J gene: TRBJ1-4; CDR3 protein: CASSPGQSNEKLFF
V gene: TRBV6-5; J gene: TRBJ1-6; CDR3 protein: CASSLGQGVFSPLHF
V gene: TRBV28; J gene: TRBJ2-2; CDR3 protein: CASSFSGNTGELFF
V gene: TRBV7-2; J gene: TRBJ2-7; CDR3 protein: CASSSGGTAYEQYF
V gene: TRBV2; J gene: TRBJ1-2; CDR3 protein: CASSRQDYGYTF
V gene: TRBV14; J gene: TRBJ1-1; CDR3 protein: CASSQDWWVIQGNTEAFF
V gene: TRBV28; J gene: TRBJ1-2; CDR3 protein: CASGNPNYGYTF
V gene: TRBV5-1; J gene: TRBJ1-4; CDR3 protein: CASSTNQGPLGGEKLFF
V gene: TRBV6-1; J gene: TRBJ1-6; CDR3 protein: CASRDQTGGSPLHF
V gene: TRBV7-9; J gene: TRBJ2-7; CDR3 protein: CASSLWGPEDVTYEQYF
V gene: TRBV6-5; J gene: TRBJ1-2; CDR3 protein: CASRATGSNYGYTF
V gene: TRBV30; J gene: TRBJ2-3; CDR3 protein: CAWSVQYTQYF
V gene: TRBV5-1; J gene: TRBJ1-2; CDR3 protein: CASSLTRGLGYTF
V gene: TRBV5-5; J gene: TRBJ2-7; CDR3 protein: CASSSQATRYF
V gene: TRBV28; J gene: TRBJ2-7; CDR3 protein: CASSLWTGNAEQYF
V gene: TRBV4-2; J gene: TRBJ1-3; CDR3 protein: CASSQGINYSGVDTIYF
V gene: TRBV4-1; J gene: TRBJ1-5; CDR3 protein: CASSRSLGDTWGNQPQHF
V gene: TRBV5-4; J gene: TRBJ2-7; CDR3 protein: CASSLFQEQYF
V gene: TRBV28; J gene: TRBJ2-3; CDR3 protein: CASRTTGKGDTQYF
V gene: TRBV2; J gene: TRBJ1-1; CDR3 protein: CASAAGMNTEAFF
V gene: TRBV19; J gene: TRBJ1-6; CDR3 protein: CASSRHEPSSYNSPLHF
V gene: TRBV19; J gene: TRBJ1-2; CDR3 protein: CASSNQGVTNYGYTF
V gene: TRBV7-4; J gene: TRBJ2-3; CDR3 protein: CASSGGRGCGTDTQYF
V gene: TRBV2; J gene: TRBJ1-1; CDR3 protein: CASSGGESINTEAFF
V gene: TRBV6-1; J gene: TRBJ2-7; CDR3 protein: CASSGHYEQYF
V gene: TRBV19; J gene: TRBJ2-5; CDR3 protein: CASSIGQETQYF
V gene: TRBV5-1; J gene: TRBJ2-7; CDR3 protein: CASSLDSQVPYEQYF
V gene: TRBV19; J gene: TRBJ2-7; CDR3 protein: CASSIPGTASYEQYF
V gene: TRBV30; J gene: TRBJ2-2; CDR3 protein: CAWSVGLNTGELFF
V gene: TRBV2; J gene: TRBJ2-2; CDR3 protein: CASRSSRNTGELFF
V gene: TRBV7-2; J gene: TRBJ2-7; CDR3 protein: CASSLDLRVRGLGYEQYF
V gene: TRBV5-1; J gene: TRBJ1-2; CDR3 protein: CASSLLGTGYGYTF
V gene: TRBV2; J gene: TRBJ2-5; CDR3 protein: CASTLVRVQETQYF
V gene: TRBV21-1; J gene: TRBJ1-4; CDR3 protein: CASTGRGTGIPEKLFF
V gene: TRBV29-1; J gene: TRBJ2-1; CDR3 protein: CSVDPLAGGYNEQFF
V gene: TRBV19; J gene: TRBJ2-1; CDR3 protein: CASDRGDYNEQFF